The rows below give T cell receptor beta chains drawn from one sample of a study of blood T cell repertoires in COVID-19. Repertoires were generated with immunoSEQ multiplex PCR, while TCRdb's copy carries only in-frame clones and drops some. The table shows approximately 250,000 clones, with roughly 90% occurring only once. Sequencing used PBMCs or T cells enriched from blood (not recorded which). Every receptor here comes from a woman aged 25 to 39 who had recovered from COVID-19. Both conserved end residues are part of each CDR3. Each record gives: CDR3 length, clone size, J gene, V gene, D gene, CDR3 protein, CDR3 DNA. A D gene is named only where the DNA matches it firmly. Only part of the rows carry a size: once, few, many, or a class if the clone is expanded.

len: 17; abundance: .; j_gene: TRBJ1-4; v_gene: TRBV13; d_gene: .; CDR3aa: CASSLSMKGRANEKLFF; CDR3nt: TGTGCCAGCAGCTTAAGTATGAAGGGCAGGGCGAATGAAAAACTGTTTTTT
len: 16; abundance: few; j_gene: TRBJ2-2; v_gene: TRBV9; d_gene: TRBD1; CDR3aa: CASSDRTGGRTGELFF; CDR3nt: TGTGCCAGCAGCGACCGGACAGGGGGCCGCACCGGGGAGCTGTTTTTT
len: 11; abundance: .; j_gene: TRBJ2-7; v_gene: TRBV12-3/TRBV12-4; d_gene: .; CDR3aa: CASSPRDEQYF; CDR3nt: TGTGCCAGCAGTCCCCGGGACGAGCAGTACTTC
len: 17; abundance: .; j_gene: TRBJ2-1; v_gene: TRBV9; d_gene: TRBD2; CDR3aa: CASSETPGTSAYNEQFF; CDR3nt: TGTGCCAGCAGCGAAACCCCCGGGACTAGCGCCTACAATGAGCAGTTCTTC
len: 15; abundance: .; j_gene: TRBJ1-1; v_gene: TRBV30; d_gene: TRBD1; CDR3aa: CAWSVFGQANTEAFF; CDR3nt: TGTGCCTGGAGTGTTTTCGGACAGGCGAACACTGAAGCTTTCTTT
len: 15; abundance: once; j_gene: TRBJ2-1; v_gene: TRBV15; d_gene: .; CDR3aa: CATSRDPASSNEQFF; CDR3nt: TGTGCCACCAGCAGAGATCCCGCTAGCAGCAATGAGCAGTTCTTC
len: 15; abundance: .; j_gene: TRBJ2-2; v_gene: TRBV5-6; d_gene: .; CDR3aa: CASSFVASDTGELFF; CDR3nt: TGTGCCAGCAGCTTTGTTGCTAGCGACACCGGGGAGCTGTTTTTT
len: 10; abundance: .; j_gene: TRBJ2-3; v_gene: TRBV6-1; d_gene: .; CDR3aa: CASSQGPQYF; CDR3nt: TGTGCCAGCAGTCAGGGCCCGCAGTATTTT
len: 14; abundance: .; j_gene: TRBJ1-4; v_gene: TRBV30; d_gene: .; CDR3aa: CAWSKGATNEKLFF; CDR3nt: TGTGCCTGGAGTAAGGGGGCAACTAATGAAAAACTGTTTTTT
len: 12; abundance: .; j_gene: TRBJ1-2; v_gene: TRBV6-5; d_gene: .; CDR3aa: CASSYGGYGYTF; CDR3nt: TGTGCCAGCAGTTATGGCGGGTATGGCTACACCTTC
len: 15; abundance: .; j_gene: TRBJ2-5; v_gene: TRBV28; d_gene: TRBD1; CDR3aa: CASSIGTALGETQYF; CDR3nt: TGTGCCAGCAGTATCGGGACAGCCCTCGGGGAGACCCAGTACTTC
len: 16; abundance: .; j_gene: TRBJ2-5; v_gene: TRBV7-9; d_gene: .; CDR3aa: CASSLAPDSLQETQYF; CDR3nt: TGTGCCAGCAGCTTAGCTCCGGACAGTCTTCAAGAGACCCAGTACTTC
len: 15; abundance: .; j_gene: TRBJ2-1; v_gene: TRBV2; d_gene: .; CDR3aa: CASRTGSGSYNEQFF; CDR3nt: TGTGCCAGCAGGACCGGGAGTGGGTCCTACAATGAGCAGTTCTTC
len: 13; abundance: .; j_gene: TRBJ2-5; v_gene: TRBV12-3/TRBV12-4; d_gene: .; CDR3aa: CASSRGSQETQYF; CDR3nt: TGTGCCAGCAGCCGAGGATCACAAGAGACCCAGTACTTC
len: 15; abundance: .; j_gene: TRBJ2-3; v_gene: TRBV6-5; d_gene: .; CDR3aa: CASSPLQMGTDTQYF; CDR3nt: TGTGCCAGCAGCCCGTTACAGATGGGCACAGATACGCAGTATTTT
len: 15; abundance: .; j_gene: TRBJ1-3; v_gene: TRBV7-2; d_gene: TRBD1; CDR3aa: CASRRTGTSGNTIYF; CDR3nt: TGTGCCAGCAGAAGGACAGGAACCTCTGGAAACACCATATATTTT
len: 19; abundance: .; j_gene: TRBJ2-1; v_gene: TRBV5-1; d_gene: TRBD1; CDR3aa: CASSSDRGLRAGEYNEQFF; CDR3nt: TGCGCCAGCAGCTCTGACAGGGGGCTGCGAGCGGGAGAGTACAATGAGCAGTTCTTC
len: 16; abundance: .; j_gene: TRBJ2-7; v_gene: TRBV11-2; d_gene: TRBD1; CDR3aa: CASSPVGTGDAYEQYF; CDR3nt: TGTGCCAGCAGCCCAGTGGGGACAGGGGATGCCTACGAGCAGTACTTC
len: 15; abundance: .; j_gene: TRBJ2-7; v_gene: TRBV28; d_gene: .; CDR3aa: CASSTFSTGNYEQYF; CDR3nt: TGTGCCAGCAGCACCTTCTCCACAGGGAACTACGAGCAGTACTTC
len: 13; abundance: .; j_gene: TRBJ1-1; v_gene: TRBV5-4; d_gene: .; CDR3aa: CASSSGHSEIAFF; CDR3nt: TGTGCCAGCAGCTCGGGACATTCGGAGATAGCTTTCTTT
len: 17; abundance: once; j_gene: TRBJ2-2; v_gene: TRBV4-2; d_gene: TRBD2; CDR3aa: CASSQEGLGSVTGELFF; CDR3nt: TGTGCCAGCAGCCAAGAGGGACTAGGGTCTGTCACCGGGGAGCTGTTTTTT
len: 15; abundance: .; j_gene: TRBJ2-3; v_gene: TRBV28; d_gene: TRBD2; CDR3aa: CASLLAGGGTDTQYF; CDR3nt: TGTGCCAGCCTACTAGCGGGAGGTGGCACAGATACGCAGTATTTT
len: 17; abundance: .; j_gene: TRBJ2-3; v_gene: TRBV9; d_gene: .; CDR3aa: CASSAGGWGLGTDTQYF; CDR3nt: TGTGCCAGCAGCGCAGGGGGTTGGGGACTAGGCACAGATACGCAGTATTTT
len: 17; abundance: .; j_gene: TRBJ1-2; v_gene: TRBV27; d_gene: TRBD1; CDR3aa: CASSPTTLDRGLGGYTF; CDR3nt: TGTGCCAGCAGCCCGACAACACTGGACAGGGGGCTAGGCGGCTACACCTTC
len: 14; abundance: .; j_gene: TRBJ1-1; v_gene: TRBV5-1; d_gene: .; CDR3aa: CASSQDLPGSEAFF; CDR3nt: TGCGCCAGCAGCCAGGACCTCCCGGGGAGTGAAGCTTTCTTT
len: 15; abundance: .; j_gene: TRBJ1-2; v_gene: TRBV18; d_gene: TRBD1; CDR3aa: CASSPTGESGYGYTF; CDR3nt: TGTGCCAGCTCACCGACAGGGGAATCGGGCTATGGCTACACCTTC
len: 16; abundance: .; j_gene: TRBJ2-2; v_gene: TRBV3-1/TRBV3-2; d_gene: .; CDR3aa: CASSRLAEAAVGELFF; CDR3nt: TGTGCCAGCAGCCGATTAGCGGAGGCAGCGGTCGGGGAGCTGTTTTTT
len: 14; abundance: .; j_gene: TRBJ1-2; v_gene: TRBV7-2; d_gene: .; CDR3aa: CASSLNRNTYGYTF; CDR3nt: TGTGCCAGCAGCCTCAACCGTAACACCTATGGCTACACCTTC
len: 16; abundance: .; j_gene: TRBJ2-2; v_gene: TRBV12-5; d_gene: TRBD2; CDR3aa: CASGLVVWAGVGELFF; CDR3nt: TGTGCTAGTGGTTTGGTAGTCTGGGCGGGAGTCGGGGAGCTGTTTTTT
len: 14; abundance: .; j_gene: TRBJ2-3; v_gene: TRBV30; d_gene: .; CDR3aa: CAWSTGEITDTQYF; CDR3nt: TGTGCCTGGAGTACAGGCGAAATCACAGATACGCAGTATTTT
len: 15; abundance: .; j_gene: TRBJ1-4; v_gene: TRBV2; d_gene: TRBD1; CDR3aa: CASSRTGGDNEKLFF; CDR3nt: TGTGCCAGCAGTCGGACAGGCGGGGATAATGAAAAACTGTTTTTT
len: 14; abundance: .; j_gene: TRBJ2-7; v_gene: TRBV19; d_gene: TRBD1; CDR3aa: CASSISDRDYEQYF; CDR3nt: TGTGCCAGTAGTATTTCGGACAGGGACTACGAGCAGTACTTC
len: 15; abundance: once; j_gene: TRBJ1-5; v_gene: TRBV7-9; d_gene: TRBD1; CDR3aa: CASSSDRDSGQPQHF; CDR3nt: TGTGCCAGCAGCTCGGACAGGGACAGCGGTCAGCCCCAGCATTTT
len: 16; abundance: .; j_gene: TRBJ1-1; v_gene: TRBV19; d_gene: TRBD1; CDR3aa: CASSIGTGGEHTEAFF; CDR3nt: TGTGCCAGTAGTATCGGGACAGGGGGCGAGCACACTGAAGCTTTCTTT
len: 16; abundance: .; j_gene: TRBJ2-1; v_gene: TRBV27; d_gene: TRBD2; CDR3aa: CASSLVGGSSVDEQFF; CDR3nt: TGTGCCAGCAGTTTAGTTGGCGGGAGCTCTGTGGATGAGCAGTTCTTC
len: 14; abundance: .; j_gene: TRBJ1-2; v_gene: TRBV4-2; d_gene: .; CDR3aa: CASSQDTRGNGYTF; CDR3nt: TGTGCCAGCAGCCAAGATACCAGGGGAAATGGCTACACCTTC